Each of the 21 T cell receptor beta chains below was sequenced from the same sample in a study of Ad26.COV2.S vaccination and SARS-CoV-2 variants. Indicated treatment: some 19 received Ad26.COV2.S at low or high dose, single or two shots; 5 received placebo; per-sample allocation not given. The samples were gathered on day 63 after the first injection of vaccine or placebo. Sequencing was performed with immunoSEQ multiplex PCR; in TCRdb, only in-frame clones are kept and a portion is missing. Among almost 400,000 clones, about 89% were seen once, and the ten largest hold under 2%. Material: peripheral blood, obtained in a trial of Ad26.COV2.S vaccine versus placebo. The receptor set was obtained from a person aged 18-60 years who received the Ad26.COV2.S COVID-19 vaccine or a placebo.

This chain links TRBV29-1 with TRBJ2-2; 14 positions agree with TRBD2. The junction had 1 base not matched to a gene; V was cut back by 7 bases and J by 6 bases. CDR1 and CDR2 from the germline V gene are SQVTM and ANQGSEA. The CDR3 spans 13 residues. The CDR3 nucleotides read TGCAGCGCGGGACTAGCGGGAGCCGGGGAGCTGTTTTTT. Encoded protein: CSAGLAGAGELFF.

The chain has TRBV5-5 and TRBJ1-1, with D possibly matching TRBD1 (5 bases). Trimming removed 0 bases from V and 4 bases from J, with 10 bases in between. The germline gives CDR1 SGHKS, CDR2 YYEKEE (reference sequence). This CDR3 has 14 amino acids. In nucleotides, the CDR3 is TGTGCCAGCAGCTTGGTAGGGGTGAGCACTGAAGCTTTCTTT. The encoded protein is CASSLVGVSTEAFF.

The chain is built from TRBV19 and TRBJ1-4; 11 positions match TRBD1. V lost 7 bases to trimming and J lost 10 bases; unmatched junction nucleotides: 11. From germline, CDR1 is LNHDA and CDR2 SQIVND (reference sequence). There are 15 residues in the CDR3. CDR3 DNA: TGTGCCAGTACTCACTCTGGGACAGGGGGGCGAAAACTGTTTTTT. It specifies CASTHSGTGGRKLFF.

The V and J genes are TRBV19 and TRBJ2-3, with 12 positions matching TRBD2. The CDR3 spans 17 residues. Germline CDR1 and CDR2: LNHDA and SQIVND (reference sequence). V was pared by 7 bases and J by 4 bases, with 12 bases of the junction left unmatched. CDR3 DNA: TGTGCCAGTAAAAAAATCGGACTAGCGGGAAACTCAGATACGCAGTATTTT. Its translation is CASKKIGLAGNSDTQYF.

This sequence joins TRBV7-9 and TRBJ2-6, with unresolved D. The CDR3 consists of 19 residues. Germline CDR1 and CDR2: SEHNR and FQNEAQ (reference sequence). Deletions cut 3 bases from V and 0 bases from J, with 18 bases between. For the CDR3, the DNA is TGTGCCAGCAGCTTTAACCGGGCCAGGCTAATCTCTGGGGCCAACGTCCTGACTTTC. Translating gives CASSFNRARLISGANVLTF.

This clone was picked up one time. The chain uses TRBV3-1 (or the pseudogene TRBV3-2) and TRBJ2-7, with 8 bases that match TRBD1. V lost 4 bases to trimming and J lost 2 bases; unmatched junction nucleotides: 4. Germline lookup yields CDR1 LGHDT and CDR2 YNNKEL (reference sequence). The CDR3 is 14 residues long. The CDR3 protein is CASSLDRGPYEQYF. The CDR3 DNA sequence: TGTGCCAGCAGCCTCGACAGGGGACCCTACGAGCAGTACTTC.

V usage is TRBV28 and J usage is TRBJ2-7; the D gene could be TRBD1 or TRBD2 (5 bases each). This CDR3 spans 14 amino acids. V was clipped by 8 bases and J by 2 bases, with 16 bases between them. Per germline, CDR1 MDHEN and CDR2 SYDVKM. The CDR3 DNA follows: TGTGCCAGCGCCCGGGACCGCAACCCCTACGAGCAGTACTTC. This translates into CASARDRNPYEQYF.

This clone was picked up one time. This chain joins TRBV7-8 and TRBJ2-5, with D perhaps TRBD2 (5 bases). Germline lookup yields CDR1 SGHVS and CDR2 FQNEAQ. The ends were cut back, 1 base at V and 3 bases at J, with 15 bases in the middle. The CDR3 runs 16 residues. The CDR3 is CASSLEPPGTKETQYF. In DNA form, the CDR3 reads TGTGCCAGCAGCTTAGAACCGCCGGGAACTAAAGAGACCCAGTACTTC.

V usage is TRBV6-5 and J usage is TRBJ2-7, with 7 bases lining up with TRBD1. Looked up from germline, CDR1 is MNHEY and CDR2 is SVGAGI. The CDR3 length is 13 residues. Losses at the gene ends were 5 bases for V and 4 bases for J; bases not matched to a gene: 5. The CDR3 coding sequence is TGTGCCAGCAGTCACGGGACAGATTACGAGCAGTACTTC. Translation: CASSHGTDYEQYF.

As to this clone: Relative to the germline gene, one junction end is altered; a read error may explain this. The J gene is TRBJ2-5, the V gene TRBV3-1 (or the pseudogene TRBV3-2); D is perhaps TRBD2 (6 bases). This CDR3 comprises 14 residues. The germline CDR1 and CDR2 sequences are LGHDT and YNNKEL (reference sequence). CDR3 DNA sequence: TGTGCCAGCAGCCAAGATTCGTCGGCTAGCGATACGCACTTC. It codes for CASSQDSSASDTHF.

The chain joins TRBV7-2 to TRBJ2-7; 16 bases align to TRBD2. Germline V gene sequence: CDR1 SGHTA, CDR2 FQGNSA. The CDR3 loop spans 18 amino acids. V lost 2 bases, J lost 5 bases, and 9 bases stayed unmatched. CDR3 sequence reads: CASSLLGLAGGPMNEQYF. The CDR3, as DNA: TGTGCCAGCAGCTTACTGGGACTAGCGGGAGGGCCTATGAACGAGCAGTACTTC.

The chain links TRBV4-1 to TRBJ2-1; D perhaps matches TRBD2 (6 bases). Germline lookup yields CDR1 MGHRA and CDR2 YSYEKL. Trimming stripped 1 base from V and 4 bases from J, with 14 bases between. The CDR3 covers 16 residues. The CDR3 sequence is CASSQGRSGLYNEQFF. The CDR3, as DNA: TGCGCCAGCAGCCAAGGGAGGAGCGGGCTGTACAATGAGCAGTTCTTC.

The chain recombines TRBV5-6 with TRBJ1-5, with D perhaps matching TRBD1 (5 bases). This CDR3 has 13 amino acids. Germline V lookup: CDR1 SGHDT, CDR2 YYEEEE. V lost 3 bases, J lost 4 bases, and 8 bases lay in between. DNA for the CDR3: TGTGCCAGCAGCTCGAAGGGGAATCAGCCCCAGCATTTT. This encodes CASSSKGNQPQHF.

The rearrangement links TRBV4-1 to TRBJ2-5, with D perhaps TRBD1 or TRBD2 (5 bases each). The germline V gene has CDR1 MGHRA and CDR2 YSYEKL. The CDR3 is made up of 16 amino acids. V gave up 5 bases and J gave up 5 bases, with 21 bases separating them. CDR3 in DNA: TGCGCCAGCAGCTCCACAGGAATCCGCCCGGGGGAGACCCAGTACTTC. Amino acid sequence: CASSSTGIRPGETQYF.

The J gene is TRBJ2-7, the V gene TRBV2; D possibly corresponds to TRBD2 (5 bases). CDR1 SNHLY and CDR2 FYNNEI come from the germline V gene. The CDR3 has 15 amino acids. The ends were cut back, 4 bases at V and 7 bases at J, with 20 bases in the middle. The CDR3 here is CASSGTSPSGEEQYF. The CDR3 nucleotides are TGTGCCAGCAGTGGAACTAGTCCCTCCGGGGAAGAGCAGTACTTC. Full variable domain (missing parts from reference TRBV2 and TRBJ2-7): EPEVTQTPSHQVTQMGQEVILRCVPISNHLYFYWYRQILGQKVEFLVSFYNNEISEKSEIFDDQFSVERPDGSNFTLKIRSTKLEDSAMYFCASSGTSPSGEEQYFGPGTRLTVT.

This chain links TRBV28 with TRBJ1-5; D is unresolved. Trimming took 1 base from V and 3 from J, leaving 4 bases between them. This CDR3 has 13 amino acids. Germline V CDR1 and CDR2: MDHEN, SYDVKM. CDR3 sequence: CASSLFANQPQHF. DNA for the CDR3: TGTGCCAGCAGTTTATTTGCCAATCAGCCCCAGCATTTT.

The chain recombines TRBV2 with TRBJ1-6, with D tentatively TRBD1 (5 bases). Trimming took 6 bases from V and 7 from J, leaving 19 bases between them. CDR1 is SNHLY, CDR2 FYNNEI, per germline. This CDR3 comprises 16 residues. In nucleotides, the CDR3 is TGTGCCAGCAGCCGTAACCGGGTACAGGTGAATTCACCCCTCCACTTT. It specifies CASSRNRVQVNSPLHF.

Of note for this clone: The same CDR3 is also encoded by other DNA sequences in this sample. This chain uses TRBV5-1 with TRBJ2-7, with TRBD2 matching 13 bases. Germline CDR1 reads SGHRS; CDR2 reads YFSETQ. This CDR3 comprises 15 residues. The trim removed 3 bases at V and 2 bases at J, leaving 2 bases unmatched. The CDR3: CASSSGLAGAYEQYF. The CDR3 coding sequence is TGCGCCAGCAGCTCTGGACTAGCGGGAGCCTACGAGCAGTACTTC.

The chain carries TRBV7-8 and TRBJ1-1; D possibly corresponds to TRBD1 (6 bases). Between the trimmed V and J ends, which lost 3 bases and 2 bases, there was a span of 10 bases. In germline, CDR1 is SGHVS, CDR2 FQNEAQ. The CDR3 runs to 14 residues. The CDR3, as DNA: TGTGCCAGCAGCTTGACAGGCGATAACACTGAAGCTTTCTTT. Translation: CASSLTGDNTEAFF.

DNA of the CDR3: TGCGCCAGCAGCTTGGAATTAGCGGGAGGTACAGATACGCAGTATTTT. Translating it yields CASSLELAGGTDTQYF. This sequence joins TRBV5-1 and TRBJ2-3; 10 bases match TRBD2. V was pared by 0 bases and J by 3 bases, with 4 bases of the junction left unmatched. This CDR3 comprises 16 residues. From germline, CDR1 is SGHRS and CDR2 YFSETQ.

The chain couples TRBV2 to TRBJ2-7; D remains ambiguous. This CDR3 comprises 13 residues. Germline V gene data show CDR1 as SNHLY and CDR2 as FYNNEI. Deletions cut 7 bases from V and 2 bases from J, with 12 bases between. CDR3 bases: TGTGCCAGCATGCGAGACGGCGCCTACGAGCAGTACTTC. This encodes CASMRDGAYEQYF.